The TCR beta chain described here comes from a study of CD8 T cells in Susac syndrome. When the RNA was reverse transcribed, random hexamers were used with an input of roughly 0.5 to 1 ug. TCR beta CDR3 was amplified by immunoSEQ multiplex PCR. This amplification extended across 54 Vbeta and 13 Jbeta segments. From the immunoSEQ multiplex PCR reads, TCRdb called clonotypes with MiXCR, one entry per CDR3 protein. The sample lists about 300,000 distinct CDR3 sequences; about 89% were seen once. V was pared by 5 bases and J by 4 bases, with 6 bases of the junction left unmatched. CDR3 length equals 14 residues. The germline gives CDR1 DFQATT, CDR2 SNEGSKA (reference sequence). Sequencing targeted TCR beta in blood CD8+ and CD4+ T cells. The patients serving as multiple sclerosis controls were treatment-naive. They had stable or active relapsing-remitting disease and fulfilled revised McDonald criteria. Isolation of CD8+ and CD4+ T cells was performed negatively, whereas enrichment of TEMRA cells was done by FACS.

The sample comprised CD8+ T cells from PBMCs. The chain is built from TRBV20-1 and TRBJ2-2; TRBD1 agrees at 8 bases. This clonotype originated in a human donor with multiple sclerosis. The CDR3 sequence: CSARTGRITGELFF. Written as DNA, the CDR3 is TGCAGTGCTCGGACAGGGCGGATCACCGGGGAGCTGTTTTTT.